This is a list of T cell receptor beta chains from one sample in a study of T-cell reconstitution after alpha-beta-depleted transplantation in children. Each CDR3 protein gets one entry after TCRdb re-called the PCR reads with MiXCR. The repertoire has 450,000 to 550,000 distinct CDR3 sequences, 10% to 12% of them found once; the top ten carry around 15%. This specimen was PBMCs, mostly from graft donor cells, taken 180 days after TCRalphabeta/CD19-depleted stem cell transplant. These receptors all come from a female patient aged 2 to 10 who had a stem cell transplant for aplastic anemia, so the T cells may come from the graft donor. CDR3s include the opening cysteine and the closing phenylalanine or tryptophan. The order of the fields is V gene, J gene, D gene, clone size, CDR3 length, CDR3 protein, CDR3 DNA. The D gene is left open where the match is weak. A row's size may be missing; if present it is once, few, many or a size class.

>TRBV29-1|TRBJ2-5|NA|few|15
CSAKPGVAVQETQYF
TGCAGCGCCAAACCTGGGGTAGCCGTACAAGAGACCCAGTACTTC
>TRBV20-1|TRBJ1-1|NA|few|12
CSAGQGMGEAFF
TGCAGTGCTGGACAAGGAATGGGTGAAGCTTTCTTT
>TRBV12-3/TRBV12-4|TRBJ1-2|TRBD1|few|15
CASRPRGTGSGGYTF
TGTGCCAGCAGGCCCAGGGGGACAGGGAGTGGCGGCTACACCTTC
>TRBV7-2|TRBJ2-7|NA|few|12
CASSLAPGEQYF
TGTGCCAGCAGCTTAGCGCCCGGTGAGCAGTACTTC
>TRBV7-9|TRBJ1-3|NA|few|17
CASSFYLELFSGNTIYF
TGTGCCAGCAGCTTTTATCTGGAGCTGTTCTCTGGAAACACCATATATTTT
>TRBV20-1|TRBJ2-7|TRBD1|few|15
CSASRGDRPTYEQYF
TGCAGTGCTAGTCGAGGGGACAGACCTACCTACGAGCAGTACTTC
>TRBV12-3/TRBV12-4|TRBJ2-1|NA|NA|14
CASSLVGASGEQFF
TGTGCCAGCAGTTTAGTAGGAGCCTCGGGTGAGCAGTTCTTC
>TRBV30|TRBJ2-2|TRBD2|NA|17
CAWSEWLAGGNTGELFF
TGTGCCTGGAGTGAGTGGCTAGCGGGAGGGAACACCGGGGAGCTGTTTTTT
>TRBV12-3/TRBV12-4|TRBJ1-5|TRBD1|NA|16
CASSRSQGYSNQPQHF
TGTGCCAGCAGCCGTTCACAGGGGTATAGCAATCAGCCCCAGCATTTT
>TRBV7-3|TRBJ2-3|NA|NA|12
CASSSVSDTQYF
TGTGCCAGCAGCTCGGTCTCAGATACGCAGTATTTT
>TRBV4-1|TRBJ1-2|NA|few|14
CASSQSGTNYGYTF
TGCGCCAGCAGCCAATCCGGGACTAACTATGGCTACACCTTC
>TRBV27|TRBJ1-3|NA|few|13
CASTTYSGNTIYF
TGTGCCAGTACCACTTACTCTGGAAACACCATATATTTT
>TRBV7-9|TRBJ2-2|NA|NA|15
CASSFENANTGELFF
TGTGCCAGCAGTTTCGAGAATGCGAACACCGGGGAGCTGTTTTTT
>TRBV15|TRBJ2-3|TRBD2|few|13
CATSSREADTQYF
TGTGCCACCAGCTCGCGGGAGGCAGATACGCAGTATTTT
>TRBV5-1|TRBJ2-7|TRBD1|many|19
CASRPRTSLLRDRDYEQYF
TGCGCCAGCAGACCCCGTACCAGCCTCCTCAGGGACAGGGACTACGAGCAGTACTTC
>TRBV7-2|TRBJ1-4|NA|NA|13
CASSLAIEGRLFF
TGTGCCAGCAGCTTAGCCATCGAGGGCCGGCTGTTTTTT
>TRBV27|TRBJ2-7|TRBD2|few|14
CASSFGGSNYEQYF
TGTGCCAGCAGTTTTGGCGGGAGTAACTACGAGCAGTACTTC
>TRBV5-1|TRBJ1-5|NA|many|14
CASSLETGNQPQHF
TGCGCCAGCAGCTTGGAAACAGGCAATCAGCCCCAGCATTTT
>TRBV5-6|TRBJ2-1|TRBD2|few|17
CASSFAESGSSYNEQFF
TGTGCCAGCAGCTTCGCCGAGAGCGGGAGCTCCTACAATGAGCAGTTCTTC
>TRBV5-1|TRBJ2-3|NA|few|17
CASSLGSEGWGTDTQYF
TGCGCCAGCAGCTTGGGCTCGGAGGGATGGGGCACAGATACGCAGTATTTT
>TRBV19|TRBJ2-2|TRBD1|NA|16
CASTNDRATNTGELFF
TGTGCCAGTACCAACGACAGGGCCACGAACACCGGGGAGCTGTTTTTT
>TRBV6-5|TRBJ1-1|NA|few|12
CASSYSSGEAFF
TGTGCCAGCAGTTACTCCTCGGGTGAAGCTTTCTTT
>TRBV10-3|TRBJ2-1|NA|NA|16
CAISEQYRVRYNEQFF
TGTGCCATCAGTGAGCAATACAGGGTTCGGTACAATGAGCAGTTCTTC
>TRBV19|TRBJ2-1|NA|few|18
CASSMTLFTGQLRNEQFF
TGTGCCAGTAGTATGACACTCTTCACAGGACAGCTTCGAAATGAGCAGTTCTTC
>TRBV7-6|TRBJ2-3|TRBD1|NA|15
CASSRTGVGADTQYF
TGTGCCAGCAGTCGGACAGGGGTCGGCGCGGATACGCAGTATTTT
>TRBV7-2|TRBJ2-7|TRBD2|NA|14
CASRAGTSGSEQYF
TGTGCCAGCAGGGCGGGGACTAGCGGGTCCGAGCAGTACTTC
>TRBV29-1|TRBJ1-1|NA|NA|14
CSVLNRAPNTEAFF
TGCAGCGTCCTAAACCGGGCCCCGAACACTGAAGCTTTCTTT
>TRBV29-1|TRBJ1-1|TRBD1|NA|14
CSVEGDRGDTEAFF
TGCAGCGTTGAGGGGGACAGGGGGGACACTGAAGCTTTCTTT
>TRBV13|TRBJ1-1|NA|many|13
CASSVVGYTEAFF
TGTGCCAGCAGCGTCGTAGGGTACACTGAAGCTTTCTTT
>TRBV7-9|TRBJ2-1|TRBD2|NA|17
CASSCGTSGGSYNEQFF
TGTGCCAGCAGCTGCGGGACTAGCGGGGGATCCTACAATGAGCAGTTCTTC
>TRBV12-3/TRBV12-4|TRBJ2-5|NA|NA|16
CASSPSTGPSWETQYF
TGTGCCAGCAGCCCTTCCACGGGGCCTTCTTGGGAGACCCAGTACTTC
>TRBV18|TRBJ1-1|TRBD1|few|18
CASSPAAGGAWGNTEAFF
TGTGCCAGCTCACCAGCTGCAGGGGGCGCCTGGGGGAACACTGAAGCTTTCTTT
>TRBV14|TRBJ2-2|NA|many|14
CASSQSMNTGELFF
TGTGCCAGCAGCCAAAGTATGAACACCGGGGAGCTGTTTTTT
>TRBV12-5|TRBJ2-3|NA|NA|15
CASGYRGARSDTQYF
TGTGCTAGTGGTTACCGAGGGGCGCGATCAGATACGCAGTATTTT
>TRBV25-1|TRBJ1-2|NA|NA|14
CASPPRPYDYGYTF
TGTGCCAGCCCGCCCAGGCCTTACGATTATGGCTACACCTTC
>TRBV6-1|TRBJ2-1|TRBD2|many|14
CASRGLAGVDEQFF
TGTGCCAGCAGGGGACTAGCGGGAGTGGATGAGCAGTTCTTC
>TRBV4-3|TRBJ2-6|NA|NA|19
CASSQGRGPLHSGANVLTF
TGCGCCAGCAGCCAAGGCCGGGGGCCACTCCACTCTGGGGCCAACGTCCTGACTTTC
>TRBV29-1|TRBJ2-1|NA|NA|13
CSVEPRYGNEQFF
TGCAGCGTTGAACCCCGATACGGGAATGAGCAGTTCTTC
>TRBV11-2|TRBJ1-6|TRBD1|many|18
CASSLLPLGQDYNSPLHF
TGTGCCAGCAGCTTATTGCCCCTCGGACAGGACTATAATTCACCCCTCCACTTT
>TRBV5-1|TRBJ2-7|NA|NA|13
CASRTESYLEQYF
TGCGCCAGCAGGACAGAGTCGTACTTGGAGCAGTACTTC
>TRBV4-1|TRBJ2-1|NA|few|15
CASSHRGLGNNEQFF
TGCGCCAGCAGCCACAGGGGATTAGGTAACAATGAGCAGTTCTTC
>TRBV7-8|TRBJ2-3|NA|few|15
CASSPEGPPARPQYF
TGTGCCAGCAGCCCGGAGGGTCCCCCGGCCAGGCCGCAGTATTTT
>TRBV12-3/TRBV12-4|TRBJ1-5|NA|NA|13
CASKGRVGQPQHF
TGTGCCAGCAAAGGAAGGGTTGGTCAGCCCCAGCATTTT
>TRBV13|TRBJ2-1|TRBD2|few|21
CASSHLEGTSDNPFVSNEQFF
TGTGCCAGCAGCCACCTAGAGGGGACTAGCGACAATCCTTTTGTGAGCAATGAGCAGTTCTTC